This T cell receptor beta chain was found in a study of blood T cells in healthy people across ages. The CDR3 is 13 residues long. Between the trimmed V and J ends, which lost 7 bases and 5 bases, there was a span of 10 bases. Germline CDR1 reads SGHKS; CDR2 reads YYEKEE (reference sequence). Whole-study results and caveats: Unsorted PBMCs blocked a conclusive comparison of naive and antigen-experienced cells.

It was with a sample-barcoded 5' primer and a J-beta primer mix that a second PCR of roughly 7 to 12 cycles was run. TCRdb fed the 5' RACE reads into MiXCR, producing one record per CDR3 protein. The sample contains 1,800,000 or so distinct CDR3 sequences, about two fifths of which appear only once. In this sample, this clonotype turned up a few times. Its target is unknown. The chain joins TRBV5-5 to TRBJ1-6, with a tentative D call TRBD1 (5 bases). The source material was blood. The sequence was collected from a human donor in good health. CDR3 sequence: CASQGPHNSPLHF. CDR3 DNA sequence: TGTGCCAGCCAGGGACCTCATAATTCACCCCTCCACTTT.